This T cell receptor (beta chain) was identified in a study of Ad26.COV2.S vaccination and SARS-CoV-2 variants. Study details: Ad26.COV2.S, an intramuscular injection, was given once or twice 56 days apart. Whole-study results and caveats: Overall T cell responses may have been underestimated by the analyses of TCR breadth and depth. Compared with placebo recipients, vaccine recipients had higher spike-specific TCR breadth.

Trimming took off 0 bases at V and 6 bases at J, with 11 bases between the two ends. This CDR3 has 14 residues. Germline CDR1 SGHTA, CDR2 FQGNSA. Turning to this clone: Its target is not known.

Generated by immunoSEQ multiplex PCR, the TCRdb table keeps only in-frame clones and is missing some. The sample lists roughly 330,000 clones, about nine tenths occurring once. Treatment noted: over 15 received Ad26.COV2.S at low or high dose, single or two shots; 5 received placebo; per-sample allocation not given. Material that was analyzed had been drawn on day 63 after the first vaccine or placebo injection. Sample: peripheral blood, taken in a trial of Ad26.COV2.S vaccine versus placebo. This receptor was obtained from a person aged 18 to 59 who received the Ad26.COV2.S COVID-19 vaccine or a placebo. The chain employs TRBV7-2 and TRBJ1-2, with D hard to call. CDR3: CASSLAWADDGYTF. The CDR3 DNA follows: TGTGCCAGCAGCTTAGCTTGGGCAGACGATGGCTACACCTTC.